These 11 T cell receptor beta chains were all obtained from the same sample, sequenced in a study of identical twins. TCRdb re-derived calls from the 5' RACE reads in MiXCR, one entry per CDR3 protein. Among some 500,000 distinct CDR3 sequences, approximately 15% were seen once, and the ten largest hold more than 0.8%. This sample also appeared in a second study, on yellow fever vaccine responses in identical twins.

The specimen was CD4+ T cells sorted from blood. The receptor set was obtained from a woman aged 18-35 years in good health.

This clonotype was recorded once. The chain couples TRBV30 to TRBJ2-6, with D unresolved. Germline values: CDR1 GTSNPN, CDR2 SVGIG (reference sequence). Deletions cut 3 bases from V and 2 bases from J, with 5 bases between. The CDR3 totals 13 residues. CDR3 nucleotides: TGTGCCTGGAGCTTTGCTGGGGCCAACGTCCTGACTTTC. It specifies CAWSFAGANVLTF.

The rearrangement joins TRBV12-3 or TRBV12-4 to TRBJ2-7; TRBD2 might be the D (5 bases). Trimming stripped 8 bases from V and 3 bases from J, with 11 bases between. CDR3 length: 12 residues. The DNA of the CDR3 is TGTGCCAGCCGTCCCCGGGGCTACGAGCAGTACTTC. Residues: CASRPRGYEQYF.

J is TRBJ1-4 and V is TRBV5-1, with TRBD1 matching over 8 bases. CDR3 length: 16 amino acids. CDR1 and CDR2 (germline): SGHRS, YFSETQ. The V and J ends lost 0 bases and 8 bases, in that order; junction bases with no gene match: 9. The CDR3, as DNA: TGCGCCAGCAGCTTGGCCGGTCAGGGGGCTAGAGAAAAACTGTTTTTT. It encodes CASSLAGQGAREKLFF. The full variable domain, completed using reference TRBV5-1 and TRBJ1-4, is KAGVTQTPRYLIKTRGQQVTLSCSPISGHRSVSWYQQTPGQGLQFLFEYFSETQRNKGNFPGRFSGRQFSNSRSEMNVSTLELGDSALYLCASSLAGQGAREKLFFGSGTQLSVL.

This clonotype was seen only a few times. The V and J genes are TRBV28 and TRBJ1-6, with 9 bases identical to TRBD1. This CDR3 comprises 14 residues. CDR1 and CDR2 from the germline V gene are MDHEN and SYDVKM. Trimming removed 6 bases from V and 10 bases from J; junction bases left unmatched: 7. The CDR3 DNA is TGTGCCAGCAGCCGAAGGGACAGGGCCTCACCCCTCCACTTT. Translating gives CASSRRDRASPLHF.

In its sample, this clonotype was seen many times. The rearrangement links TRBV7-9 to TRBJ2-1, with 11 bases identical to TRBD2. The germline gives CDR1 SEHNR, CDR2 FQNEAQ (reference sequence). Trimming removed 4 bases from V and 7 bases from J; junction bases left unmatched: 0. The CDR3 consists of 13 residues. The DNA of the CDR3 is TGTGCCAGCAGCTGGACTAGCGGGAATGAGCAGTTCTTC. Translation: CASSWTSGNEQFF. Based on the CDR3 plus reference TRBV7-9 and TRBJ2-1, the full variable domain is DTGVSQNPRHKITKRGQNVTFRCDPISEHNRLYWYRQTLGQGPEFLTYFQNEAQLEKSRLLSDRFSAERPKGSFSTLEIQRTEQGDSAMYLCASSWTSGNEQFFGPGTRLTVL.

This clonotype was detected a few times. The chain carries TRBV30 and TRBJ2-1; D uncertain. From germline, CDR1 is GTSNPN and CDR2 SVGIG (reference sequence). V was pared by 2 bases and J by 6 bases, with 2 bases between. The CDR3 is made up of 10 amino acids. The CDR3 sequence: CAWSFNEQFF. CDR3 in DNA: TGTGCCTGGAGTTTCAATGAGCAGTTCTTC.

This clonotype was seen more than once but under ten times. The junction departs from the called germline gene at one end, perhaps through a read error. This rearrangement joins TRBV3-1 to TRBJ1-1; perhaps TRBD1 as D (5 bases). The CDR3 extends over 14 amino acids. Germline CDR1 is LGHDT and CDR2 is YNNKEL (reference sequence). CDR3 amino acids: CTSSQNGGGAEAFF. CDR3 bases: TGTACCAGCAGCCAAAATGGGGGAGGGGCTGAAGCTTTCTTT.

This chain uses TRBV20-1 with TRBJ2-1, with TRBD2 matching over 8 bases. With 5 bases clipped from V and 4 bases from J, the junction kept 7 bases outside the gene matches. This CDR3 is built from 14 residues. Germline-derived CDR1 and CDR2 are DFQATT and SNEGSKA (reference sequence). The CDR3 sequence is CSAHTSGKYNEQFF. The DNA of the CDR3 is TGCAGTGCTCACACTAGCGGTAAATACAATGAGCAGTTCTTC.

This chain links TRBV7-3 with TRBJ2-3; TRBD2 aligns across 11 bases. Per the germline V gene, CDR1 is SGHTA and CDR2 is FQGTGA. The CDR3 runs 19 residues. The ends lost 3 bases at V and 0 bases at J; junction bases unmatched: 11. The CDR3 DNA sequence: TGTGCCAGCAGCTTGCGGGCCGAGACTAGCGGGGACAGCACAGATACGCAGTATTTT. Translated, it gives CASSLRAETSGDSTDTQYF.

This clonotype was counted between two and nine times. The chain couples TRBV28 to TRBJ2-5; possibly TRBD2 for D (5 bases). The germline V gene has CDR1 MDHEN and CDR2 SYDVKM. The CDR3 has 14 residues. V gave up 8 bases and J gave up 7 bases, with 20 bases separating them. CDR3 DNA sequence: TGTGCCAGCTCCGGGGTCCGACACCGGCGGACCCAGTACTTC. It yields the protein CASSGVRHRRTQYF.

This clonotype was recorded a few times. The chain couples TRBV11-2 to TRBJ2-1; no definite D call. The germline V gene encodes CDR1 SGHAT and CDR2 FQNNGV. V dropped 7 bases and J dropped 6 bases, with 7 bases sitting between them. The CDR3 contains 11 residues. CDR3 in DNA: TGTGCCAGCATAAGGGCCAATGAGCAGTTCTTC. Translated, it gives CASIRANEQFF.